This TCR beta chain was recovered during a study of cytomegalovirus exposure and HLA in healthy donors (dated by TCRdb to 2016 to 2017). Background for the entire study: The 666 repertoires of the first cohort and the 95 to 150 validation repertoires were produced on the same platform, according to a later analysis. In addition to the first cohort of around 670 subjects, a separate validation cohort of approximately 130 different subjects was used. The study aimed to test whether signatures of past pathogen exposure could be identified by cataloging public T cell receptors. To predict cytomegalovirus infection status, the study combined high-throughput TCR immunosequencing, statistical association of individual TCRs with disease status, and machine learning.

Summary of the overall study and its limitations: The study gave a list of about 170 TCR beta chains associated with cytomegalovirus. Most TCR sequences were observed very rarely across donors, whereas some public TCRs were present in many individuals. Three of the identified cytomegalovirus-associated TCR beta chains were confirmed in vitro to be specific for cytomegalovirus antigens. All 120 or so repertoires were used to score co-occurrence in the validation cohort in a later analysis, because that analysis had no HLA typing for the cohort. In a later analysis, TCRs clustered in the first cohort were found to also tend to co-occur in the 120 or so validation repertoires, with approximately 95% of cluster scores above 0. Cytomegalovirus status was reported to be diagnosed by the classifier with high specificity and sensitivity in both the original and validation cohorts. The authors suggested that the approach could potentially be extended to other disease states and immunological phenotypes.

The donors were included in the validation cohort of 120 subjects, a group kept apart from the roughly 610-subject first cohort. CDR1 LGHNA and CDR2 YNFKEQ are derived from the germline V gene. The CDR3 holds 13 amino acids from the cysteine to the phenylalanine. Only the CDR3 DNA stays, 39 bases, in frame from base 1. V sheds 0 bases and J sheds 9 bases, leaving 6 bases between their ends. In this sample, this clone turned up a few times. The specificity of this receptor is unknown. Per-base quality was not reported, and no clone a single base away is much larger than it. The protocol used for the library was the immunoSEQ multiplex PCR assay. As for the original processing: A statistical classification framework was built to diagnose cytomegalovirus status from the catalog of TCR beta chain sequences. TCRdb's version of the immuneACCESS table is confined to in-frame rearrangements and falls short of the full clone set. An unresolved V gene accounts for under half of the shortfall where checked; the remainder is of unknown origin. For V, J and clone size, that table is used; D and trimming come from the DNA. Across this sample there are 130,000 to 150,000 clones, with around nine tenths seen only once. The ten largest clones take up roughly 7.7% of the sample.

This receptor was obtained from a woman younger than 35 in good health and CMV-seropositive. The chain was built from TRBV4-2 and TRBJ1-6; a tentative D call is TRBD1 (5 bases match). Sequenced: PBMCs. Here is the DNA: TGTGCCAGCAGCCAAGATAGGGGTTCACCCCTCCACTTT. Translation gives CASSQDRGSPLHF.